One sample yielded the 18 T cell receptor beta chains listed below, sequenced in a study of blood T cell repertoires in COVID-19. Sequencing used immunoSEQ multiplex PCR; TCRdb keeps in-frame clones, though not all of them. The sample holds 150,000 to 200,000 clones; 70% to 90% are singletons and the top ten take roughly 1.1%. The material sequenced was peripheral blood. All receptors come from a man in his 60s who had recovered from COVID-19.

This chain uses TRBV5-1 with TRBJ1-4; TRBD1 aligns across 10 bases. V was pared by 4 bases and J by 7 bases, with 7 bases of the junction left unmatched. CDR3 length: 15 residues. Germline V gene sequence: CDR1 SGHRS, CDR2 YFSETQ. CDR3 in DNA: TGCGCCAGCAGCCTAGACAGGGGGCGAGGTGAAAAACTGTTTTTT. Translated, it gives CASSLDRGRGEKLFF.

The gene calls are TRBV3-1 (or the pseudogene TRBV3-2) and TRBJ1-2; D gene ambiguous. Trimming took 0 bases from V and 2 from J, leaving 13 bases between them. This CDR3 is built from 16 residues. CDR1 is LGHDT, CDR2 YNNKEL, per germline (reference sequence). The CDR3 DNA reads TGTGCCAGCAGCCAAGATTTCGGGAACTCGAACTATGGCTACACCTTC. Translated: CASSQDFGNSNYGYTF.

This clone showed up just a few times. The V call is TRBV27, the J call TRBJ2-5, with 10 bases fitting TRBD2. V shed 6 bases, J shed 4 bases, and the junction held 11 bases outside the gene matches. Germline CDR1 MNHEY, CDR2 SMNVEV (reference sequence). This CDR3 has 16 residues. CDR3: CASRGKGLARPETQYF. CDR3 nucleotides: TGTGCCAGCAGGGGTAAGGGACTAGCGAGACCAGAGACCCAGTACTTC.

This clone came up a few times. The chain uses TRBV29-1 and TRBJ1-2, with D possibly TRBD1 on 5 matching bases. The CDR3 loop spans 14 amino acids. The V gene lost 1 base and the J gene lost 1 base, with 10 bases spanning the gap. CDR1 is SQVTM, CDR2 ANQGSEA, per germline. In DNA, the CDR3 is TGCAGCGTTGAAGTCTCAGGGCTTAACTATGGCTACACCTTC. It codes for CSVEVSGLNYGYTF.

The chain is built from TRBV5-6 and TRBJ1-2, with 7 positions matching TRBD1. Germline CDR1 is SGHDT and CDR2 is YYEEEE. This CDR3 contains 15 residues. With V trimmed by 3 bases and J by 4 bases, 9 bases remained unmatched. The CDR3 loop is CASSSLLGGLYGYTF. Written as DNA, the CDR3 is TGTGCCAGCAGCTCCTTGCTAGGGGGCCTCTATGGCTACACCTTC. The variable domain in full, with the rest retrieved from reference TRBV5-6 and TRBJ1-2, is DAGVTQSPTHLIKTRGQQVTLRCSPKSGHDTVSWYQQALGQGPQFIFQYYEEEERQRGNFPDRFSGHQFPNYSSELNVNALLLGDSALYLCASSSLLGGLYGYTFGSGTRLTVV.

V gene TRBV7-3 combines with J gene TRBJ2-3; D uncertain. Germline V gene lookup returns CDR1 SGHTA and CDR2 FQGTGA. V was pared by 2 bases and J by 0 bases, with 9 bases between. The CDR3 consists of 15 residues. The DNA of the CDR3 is TGTGCCAGCAGCTTAGGGCACTCTAGCACAGATACGCAGTATTTT. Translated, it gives CASSLGHSSTDTQYF.

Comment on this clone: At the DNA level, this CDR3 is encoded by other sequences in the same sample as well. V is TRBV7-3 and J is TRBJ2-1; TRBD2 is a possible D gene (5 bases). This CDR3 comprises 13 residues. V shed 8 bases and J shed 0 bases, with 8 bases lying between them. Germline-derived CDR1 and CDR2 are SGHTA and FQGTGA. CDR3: CASSGNSYNEQFF. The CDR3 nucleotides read TGTGCCAGCTCGGGGAACTCCTACAATGAGCAGTTCTTC. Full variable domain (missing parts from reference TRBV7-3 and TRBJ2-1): GAGVSQTPSNKVTEKGKYVELRCDPISGHTALYWYRQSLGQGPEFLIYFQGTGAADDSGLPNDRFFAVRPEGSVSTLKIQRTERGDSAVYLCASSGNSYNEQFFGPGTRLTVL.

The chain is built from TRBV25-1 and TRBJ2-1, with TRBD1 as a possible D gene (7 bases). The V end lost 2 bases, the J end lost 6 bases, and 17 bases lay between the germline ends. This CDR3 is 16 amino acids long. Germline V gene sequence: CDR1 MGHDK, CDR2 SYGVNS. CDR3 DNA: TGTGCCAGCAGTGAAGGAGGCAGGGGGGAAGGCAATGAGCAGTTCTTC. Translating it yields CASSEGGRGEGNEQFF.

The CDR3 spells CASSLGRPQGEAFF. The CDR3 DNA is TGCGCCAGCAGCTTGGGCCGGCCTCAGGGTGAAGCTTTCTTT. The chain combines TRBV5-1 with TRBJ1-1, with D perhaps matching TRBD1 (5 bases). Looked up from germline, CDR1 is SGHRS and CDR2 is YFSETQ. V was pared by 0 bases and J by 7 bases, with 13 bases between. CDR3 length equals 14 residues.

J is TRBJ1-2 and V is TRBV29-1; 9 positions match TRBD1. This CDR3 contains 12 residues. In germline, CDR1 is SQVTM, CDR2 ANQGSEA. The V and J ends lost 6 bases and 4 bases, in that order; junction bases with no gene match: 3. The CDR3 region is CSVTDRGYGYTF. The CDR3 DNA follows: TGCAGCGTAACGGACAGGGGCTATGGCTACACCTTC.

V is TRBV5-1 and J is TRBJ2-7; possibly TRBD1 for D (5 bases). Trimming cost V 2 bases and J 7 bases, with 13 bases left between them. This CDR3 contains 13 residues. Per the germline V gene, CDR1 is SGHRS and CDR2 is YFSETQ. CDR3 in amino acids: CASSLTRGREQYF. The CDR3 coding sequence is TGCGCCAGCAGCTTAACAAGGGGTCGTGAGCAGTACTTC.

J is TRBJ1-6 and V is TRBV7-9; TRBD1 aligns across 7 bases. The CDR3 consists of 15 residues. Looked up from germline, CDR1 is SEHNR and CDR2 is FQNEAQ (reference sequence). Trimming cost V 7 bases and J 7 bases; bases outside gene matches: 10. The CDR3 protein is CASTVDRTPNSPLHF. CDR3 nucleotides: TGTGCCAGCACCGTGGACAGGACCCCCAATTCACCCCTCCACTTT.

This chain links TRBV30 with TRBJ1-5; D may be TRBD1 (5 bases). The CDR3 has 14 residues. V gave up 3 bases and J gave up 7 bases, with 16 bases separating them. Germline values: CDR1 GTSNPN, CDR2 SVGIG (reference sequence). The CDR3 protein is CAWSYWQGKQPQHF. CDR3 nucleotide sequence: TGTGCCTGGAGCTATTGGCAGGGTAAACAGCCCCAGCATTTT.

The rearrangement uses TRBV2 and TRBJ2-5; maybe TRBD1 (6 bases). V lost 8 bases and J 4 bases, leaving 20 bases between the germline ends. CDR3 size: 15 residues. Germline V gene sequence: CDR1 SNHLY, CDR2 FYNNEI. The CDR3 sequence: CASGEGRGKGETQYF. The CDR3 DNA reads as TGTGCCAGCGGCGAGGGCAGGGGCAAAGGAGAGACCCAGTACTTC. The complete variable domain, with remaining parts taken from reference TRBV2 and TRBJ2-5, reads EPEVTQTPSHQVTQMGQEVILRCVPISNHLYFYWYRQILGQKVEFLVSFYNNEISEKSEIFDDQFSVERPDGSNFTLKIRSTKLEDSAMYFCASGEGRGKGETQYFGPGTRLLVL.

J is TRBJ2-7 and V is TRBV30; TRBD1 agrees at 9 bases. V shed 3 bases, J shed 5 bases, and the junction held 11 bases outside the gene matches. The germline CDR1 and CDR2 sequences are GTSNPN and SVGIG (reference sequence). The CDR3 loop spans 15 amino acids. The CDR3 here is CAWSLLRTGANEQYF. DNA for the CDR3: TGTGCCTGGAGCCTTCTGAGGACAGGGGCCAACGAGCAGTACTTC.

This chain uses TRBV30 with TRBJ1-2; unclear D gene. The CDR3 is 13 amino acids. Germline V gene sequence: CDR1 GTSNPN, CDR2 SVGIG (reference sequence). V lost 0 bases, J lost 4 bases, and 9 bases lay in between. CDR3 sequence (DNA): TGTGCCTGGAGTGTACCAGGCCCCTATGGCTACACCTTC. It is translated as CAWSVPGPYGYTF.

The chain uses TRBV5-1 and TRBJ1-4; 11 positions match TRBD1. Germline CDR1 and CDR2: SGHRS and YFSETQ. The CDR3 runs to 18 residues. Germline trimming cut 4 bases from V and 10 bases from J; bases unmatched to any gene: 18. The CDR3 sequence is CASSPTGQGELTTVKLFF. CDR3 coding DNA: TGCGCCAGCAGCCCCACGGGACAGGGGGAACTAACTACGGTAAAACTGTTTTTT.

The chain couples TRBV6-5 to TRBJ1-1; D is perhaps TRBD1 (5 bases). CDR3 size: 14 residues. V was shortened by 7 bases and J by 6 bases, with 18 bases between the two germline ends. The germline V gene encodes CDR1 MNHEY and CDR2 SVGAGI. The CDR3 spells CASTNGQGFAEAFF. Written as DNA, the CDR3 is TGTGCCAGCACCAACGGGCAGGGCTTTGCTGAAGCTTTCTTT.